This entry lists 17 T cell receptor beta chains sequenced from one sample in a study of blood T cell repertoires in COVID-19. Using immunoSEQ multiplex PCR, the repertoire was profiled, and TCRdb retains in-frame clones only, with some absent. The sample holds some 150,000 clones, roughly four fifths seen once. The specimen sequenced was peripheral blood. These receptors all come from a man aged 40-49 years who had recovered from COVID-19.

V usage is TRBV12-5 and J usage is TRBJ2-7, with 7 bases that match TRBD1. CDR3 length: 16 amino acids. The germline CDR1 and CDR2 sequences are LGHNT and FRNRAP. Trimming at V came to 0 bases and at J to 1 base, leaving 6 bases not matched to a gene. CDR3 protein: CASGLVLGQESYEQYF. CDR3 DNA sequence: TGTGCTAGTGGTTTGGTACTAGGACAGGAGTCCTACGAGCAGTACTTC.

The V gene is TRBV11-3, the J gene TRBJ2-7, with TRBD1 matching over 9 bases. Losses at the gene ends were 5 bases for V and 2 bases for J; bases not matched to a gene: 7. There are 15 residues in the CDR3. Germline V gene sequence: CDR1 SGHNT, CDR2 YENEEA. The CDR3 bases are TGTGCCAGCAGCCTTTTGGGACAGGGCCCCTACGAGCAGTACTTC. Its translation is CASSLLGQGPYEQYF. Full variable domain (remainder filled in from reference TRBV11-3 and TRBJ2-7): EAGVVQSPRYKIIEKKQPVAFWCNPISGHNTLYWYLQNLGQGPELLIRYENEEAVDDSQLPKDRFSAERLKGVDSTLKIQPAELGDSAVYLCASSLLGQGPYEQYFGPGTRLTVT.

The chain joins TRBV4-2 to TRBJ1-2; no firm D call. CDR1 is LGHNA, CDR2 YNFKEQ, per germline. Between the trimmed V and J ends, which lost 5 bases and 4 bases, there was a span of 14 bases. The CDR3 is 14 residues long. The CDR3 DNA sequence: TGTGCCAGCAGCGAACCGGGAATCCTCTATGGCTACACCTTC. Translating it yields CASSEPGILYGYTF.

The chain is built from TRBV7-2 and TRBJ2-3; 12 bases match TRBD1. Germline V gene data show CDR1 as SGHTA and CDR2 as FQGNSA. V lost 5 bases and J lost 4; bases outside the gene matches: 7. The CDR3 runs 16 residues. CDR3 loop: CASSPWDRGRSDTQYF. CDR3 coding DNA: TGTGCCAGCAGCCCTTGGGACAGGGGGCGCTCAGATACGCAGTATTTT.

V is TRBV7-9 and J is TRBJ2-5; 9 bases align to TRBD1. The CDR3 is 14 residues long. Germline V lookup: CDR1 SEHNR, CDR2 FQNEAQ (reference sequence). Losses at the gene ends were 5 bases for V and 5 bases for J; bases not matched to a gene: 6. Here the CDR3 DNA reads TGTGCCAGCAGCCCACCGACAGGGGGTGAGACCCAGTACTTC. This gives the protein CASSPPTGGETQYF.

This clone was detected only once. The chain couples TRBV7-2 to TRBJ1-1; D is unclear. V was shortened by 6 bases and J by 0 bases, with 8 bases between the two germline ends. From germline, CDR1 is SGHTA and CDR2 FQGNSA. The CDR3 runs 13 residues. The CDR3 loop reads CASRNTVNTEAFF. The CDR3 bases are TGTGCCAGCAGGAATACAGTGAACACTGAAGCTTTCTTT.

Notes on this clone: The sample holds other DNA sequences that translate to the same CDR3. The chain employs TRBV4-3 and TRBJ2-7; D perhaps matches TRBD1 (5 bases). V gave up 1 base and J gave up 3 bases, with 13 bases separating them. The CDR3 is 15 residues long. Germline-derived CDR1 and CDR2 are LGHNA and YSLEER. The CDR3 coding sequence is TGCGCCAGCAGCCAAGGTGGGCAGGGTAGCTACGAGCAGTACTTC. Amino acid sequence: CASSQGGQGSYEQYF.

This clone was counted a few times. V gene TRBV7-2 combines with J gene TRBJ2-3; 9 bases match TRBD1. Germline values: CDR1 SGHTA, CDR2 FQGNSA. The ends lost 10 bases at V and 4 bases at J; junction bases unmatched: 9. The CDR3 totals 14 residues. The CDR3 here is CATFRDRASDTQYF. CDR3 DNA: TGTGCCACTTTCCGGGACAGGGCGTCAGATACGCAGTATTTT.

The chain has TRBV6-5 and TRBJ2-1, with 7 bases aligning to TRBD1. Germline V gene data show CDR1 as MNHEY and CDR2 as SVGAGI. J lost 0 bases, V lost 2 bases, and 1 base had no gene match. This CDR3 is 15 amino acids long. CDR3 sequence (DNA): TGTGCCAGCAGTTACGGGACAGCCTCCTACAATGAGCAGTTCTTC. Protein: CASSYGTASYNEQFF.

This sequence joins TRBV9 and TRBJ2-5; D is unclear. From germline, CDR1 is SGDLS and CDR2 YYNGEE. V lost 0 bases, J lost 5 bases, and 11 bases lay in between. This CDR3 has 14 amino acids. The DNA of the CDR3 is TGTGCCAGCAGCGTAGGTTTGGTAGAGGAGACCCAGTACTTC. Translating it yields CASSVGLVEETQYF.

The CDR3: CASSSPQGLSEAFF. Here the CDR3 DNA reads TGTGCCAGCAGTTCACCCCAGGGTCTTAGTGAAGCTTTCTTT. This chain connects TRBV28 to TRBJ1-1, with D possibly being TRBD1 (5 bases). The germline V gene has CDR1 MDHEN and CDR2 SYDVKM. CDR3 length: 14 residues. The germline V and J ends were trimmed by 4 bases and 7 bases, with 16 bases remaining between them.

This clone was recorded once. This chain joins TRBV11-2 and TRBJ1-1, with 7 bases lining up with TRBD1. The CDR3 extends over 15 amino acids. V lost 0 bases, J lost 2 bases, and 3 bases stayed unmatched. Germline values: CDR1 SGHAT, CDR2 FQNNGV. CDR3 in DNA: TGTGCCAGCAGCTTAGAGGCAGGGGGTAACACTGAAGCTTTCTTT. It specifies CASSLEAGGNTEAFF.

The chain joins TRBV6-2 or TRBV6-3 to TRBJ2-3; 10 nucleotides match TRBD2. J gave up 0 bases and V 2 bases, and 14 bases lay outside the gene matches. This CDR3 contains 20 residues. Germline V gives CDR1 MNHEY, CDR2 SVGEGT. CDR3 coding DNA: TGTGCCAGCAGTTACGATCCACTAGCGGGAAGGAGATCTAGCACAGATACGCAGTATTTT. It is translated as CASSYDPLAGRRSSTDTQYF.

CDR3 nucleotide sequence: TGTGCCAGCGGACAGGGGCCCCAGCCCCAGCATTTT. Translating it yields CASGQGPQPQHF. J is TRBJ1-5 and V is TRBV7-9; TRBD1 aligns across 9 bases. The CDR3 length is 12 residues. Losses at the gene ends were 8 bases for V and 7 bases for J; bases not matched to a gene: 3. From germline, CDR1 is SEHNR and CDR2 FQNEAQ (reference sequence).

This chain links TRBV3-1 (or the pseudogene TRBV3-2) with TRBJ1-1; D not certain. The germline V gene encodes CDR1 LGHDT and CDR2 YNNKEL (reference sequence). Trimming removed 2 bases from V and 4 bases from J, with 2 bases in between. This CDR3 contains 11 residues. Written as DNA, the CDR3 is TGTGCCAGCAGCCAACGCACTGAAGCTTTCTTT. Its protein is CASSQRTEAFF.

The chain recombines TRBV10-3 with TRBJ1-6; D perhaps matches TRBD1 (5 bases). Trimming left V 3 bases short and J 8 bases short, with 11 bases between. The CDR3 sequence is 14 residues long. The V gene's germline CDR1 is ENHRY and CDR2 SYGVKD. The CDR3 spells CAISDRASDSPLHF. The CDR3 DNA is TGTGCCATCAGTGACAGGGCAAGTGATTCACCCCTCCACTTT.

The chain joins TRBV11-1 to TRBJ2-3, with a weak D call TRBD1 (6 bases). The germline V and J ends were trimmed by 5 bases and 5 bases, with 8 bases remaining between them. This CDR3 contains 12 residues. The germline V gene encodes CDR1 SGHAT and CDR2 FQDESV (reference sequence). The CDR3 DNA is TGTGCCAGCAGCGAAGGGGGAGATACGCAGTATTTT. This codes for CASSEGGDTQYF. Based on the CDR3 plus reference TRBV11-1 and TRBJ2-3, the full variable domain is EAEVAQSPRYKITEKSQAVAFWCDPISGHATLYWYRQILGQGPELLVQFQDESVVDDSQLPKDRFSAERLKGVDSTLKIQPAELGDSAMYLCASSEGGDTQYFGPGTRLTVL.